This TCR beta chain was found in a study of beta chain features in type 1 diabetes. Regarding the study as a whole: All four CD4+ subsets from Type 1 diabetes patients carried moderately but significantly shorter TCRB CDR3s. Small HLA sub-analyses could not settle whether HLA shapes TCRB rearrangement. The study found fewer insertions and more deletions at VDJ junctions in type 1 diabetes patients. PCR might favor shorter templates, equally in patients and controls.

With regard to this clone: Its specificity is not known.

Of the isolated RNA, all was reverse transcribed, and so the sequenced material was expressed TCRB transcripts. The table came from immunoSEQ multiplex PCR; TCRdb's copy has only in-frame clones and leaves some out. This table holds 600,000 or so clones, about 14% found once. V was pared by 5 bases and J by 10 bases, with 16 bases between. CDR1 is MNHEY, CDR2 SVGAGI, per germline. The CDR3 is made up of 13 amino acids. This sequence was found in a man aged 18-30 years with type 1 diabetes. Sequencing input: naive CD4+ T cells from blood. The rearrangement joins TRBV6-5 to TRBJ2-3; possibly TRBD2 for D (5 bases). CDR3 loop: CASSRGIYESQYF. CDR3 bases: TGTGCCAGCAGTCGAGGGATATACGAGTCGCAGTATTTT.